The 15 T cell receptor beta chains listed next were all sequenced from one sample in a study. TCRdb redid the calling of the 5' RACE reads with MiXCR, one entry per CDR3 protein. Of approximately 40,000 distinct CDR3 sequences listed, roughly 31% are singletons. Input material: tumor-infiltrating memory CD4+ T cells sorted from the breast tumor. Subset in this sample: memory CD4+ T cells, CD4+CD45RO+CD25-. These receptors were collected from a female donor with breast cancer.

The CDR3 protein is CASRLGGADGLAYF. The CDR3 coding sequence is TGTGCCAGCAGACTAGGCGGGGCAGATGGTTTGGCGTACTTC. This chain joins TRBV12-3 or TRBV12-4 and TRBJ2-7; D perhaps matches TRBD2 (6 bases). Trimming removed 6 bases at V and 12 bases at J, with 24 bases between. The CDR3 length is 14 residues.

V gene TRBV18 combines with J gene TRBJ1-3, with a possible D match to TRBD1 (5 bases). CDR1 is KGHSH and CDR2 is LQKENI in the germline V gene. V was trimmed by 2 bases and J by 4 bases, leaving 15 bases between them. This CDR3 region has 16 residues. CDR3 DNA: TGTGCCAGCTCACCATCGCAGGGTACAAGAGGAAACACCATATATTTT. It yields the protein CASSPSQGTRGNTIYF.

The J gene is TRBJ2-1, the V gene TRBV20-1, with 9 bases identical to TRBD2. This CDR3 comprises 16 residues. Germline V CDR1 and CDR2: DFQATT, SNEGSKA (reference sequence). The trim removed 3 bases at V and 2 bases at J, leaving 8 bases unmatched. CDR3: CSARLSGGGAYNEQFF. Here the CDR3 DNA reads TGCAGTGCTAGGCTTAGCGGGGGAGGGGCCTACAATGAGCAGTTCTTC.

The gene calls are TRBV5-1 and TRBJ1-1; 9 bases are a match to TRBD1. Germline CDR1 and CDR2: SGHRS and YFSETQ. The CDR3 covers 14 residues. V was pared by 6 bases and J by 6 bases, with 9 bases of the junction left unmatched. CDR3 nucleotides: TGCGCCAGCACCATGGGACAGGGAAACGCTGAAGCTTTCTTT. Translated: CASTMGQGNAEAFF.

This clonotype was detected ten times or more. A junction boundary mismatches the germline segment, possibly from a read error. The gene calls are TRBV20-1 and TRBJ2-1, with no clear D. The length of the CDR3 is 13 residues. In germline, CDR1 is DFQATT, CDR2 SNEGSKA (reference sequence). CDR3 in amino acids: CSAPRSSPNEQFF. For the CDR3, the DNA is TGCAGTGCCCCCCGGAGTTCCCCCAATGAACAGTTCTTC.

This clonotype was counted ten times or more. This chain connects TRBV7-3 to TRBJ2-1; TRBD1 matches 9 bases. After removal of 6 bases from V and 9 bases from J, the junction contained 9 bases not matched to a gene. This CDR3 contains 14 residues. CDR1 is SGHTA and CDR2 is FQGTGA in the germline V gene. The CDR3 sequence is CASSWGTGRGEQFF. The CDR3 DNA is TGTGCCAGCAGTTGGGGGACAGGGAGAGGTGAGCAGTTCTTC.

The V and J genes are TRBV9 and TRBJ2-5; D not certain. Germline V gene lookup returns CDR1 SGDLS and CDR2 YYNGEE. V was shortened by 0 bases and J by 1 base, with 13 bases between the two germline ends. This CDR3 has 16 amino acids. The CDR3 loop is CASSVAAASGQETQYF. The CDR3 nucleotides are TGTGCCAGCAGCGTAGCTGCCGCGAGTGGCCAAGAGACCCAGTACTTC. The variable domain in full, completed from reference TRBV9 and TRBJ2-5, reads DSGVTQTPKHLITATGQRVTLRCSPRSGDLSVYWYQQSLDQGLQFLIQYYNGEERAKGNILERFSAQQFPDLHSELNLSSLELGDSALYFCASSVAAASGQETQYFGPGTRLLVL.

This chain uses TRBV7-3 with TRBJ2-3; 8 bases are shared with TRBD2. This CDR3 has 16 residues. Germline lookup yields CDR1 SGHTA and CDR2 FQGTGA. Unmatched junction bases numbered 9, after V lost 5 bases and J lost 2 bases. CDR3 amino acids: CASSTTGTRFTDTQYF. As DNA, the CDR3 is TGTGCCAGCAGCACCACCGGGACTAGATTCACAGATACGCAGTATTTT.

J is TRBJ2-5 and V is TRBV6-5, with TRBD2 as a possible D gene (5 bases). The CDR3 has 14 amino acids. V lost 6 bases and J 4 bases, leaving 15 bases between the germline ends. Germline V gene data show CDR1 as MNHEY and CDR2 as SVGAGI. The DNA for the CDR3 is TGTGCCAGCAGCCTTTCGGAGGAAGCAGAGACCCAGTACTTC. It is translated as CASSLSEEAETQYF.

The genes are TRBV4-1 and TRBJ1-6, with TRBD1 matching over 9 bases. The length of the CDR3 is 13 residues. Germline V gene sequence: CDR1 MGHRA, CDR2 YSYEKL. Germline trimming cut 5 bases from V and 9 bases from J; bases unmatched to any gene: 2. As DNA, the CDR3 is TGCGCCAGCAGCGACAGGGGGACTTCACCCCTCCACTTT. Its translation is CASSDRGTSPLHF.

The genes are TRBV28 and TRBJ2-1; tentatively, D is TRBD2 (6 bases). The germline V and J ends were trimmed by 9 bases and 7 bases, with 10 bases remaining between them. CDR3 length equals 11 residues. Germline assignment: CDR1 MDHEN and CDR2 SYDVKM. The CDR3 DNA is TGTGCCAGTGGGAGGAGGAATGAGCAGTTCTTC. Its protein product is CASGRRNEQFF.

A few counts support this clonotype. V is TRBV5-4 and J is TRBJ1-1; the D gene is possibly TRBD1 (6 bases). The CDR3 is 11 amino acids. Germline V gene data show CDR1 as SGHNT and CDR2 as YYREEE (reference sequence). The V gene lost 4 bases and the J gene lost 11 bases, with 12 bases spanning the gap. DNA for the CDR3: TGTGCCAGCAGCAATACAGGGAACGCTTTCTTT. This translates into CASSNTGNAFF.

This clonotype has a handful of counts. The chain is built from TRBV7-9 and TRBJ2-5; D is unclear. Looked up from germline, CDR1 is SEHNR and CDR2 is FQNEAQ (reference sequence). The CDR3 runs 11 residues. V was cut by 3 bases and J by 4 bases, with 3 bases left in between. The CDR3 coding sequence is TGTGCCAGCAGCTTCTCAGAGACCCAGTACTTC. This translates into CASSFSETQYF.

Worth noting for this clonotype: This may arise from a read error, as a much more abundant clone is one base away. The rearrangement uses TRBV5-1 and TRBJ2-1; the D gene is possibly TRBD2 (5 bases). This CDR3 region has 13 residues. The germline V gene has CDR1 SGHRS and CDR2 YFSETQ. CDR3 protein: CASSLLANEERFF. CDR3 in DNA: TGCGCCAGCAGCTTGCTAGCAAATGAGGAGCGGTTCTTC.

This clonotype was seen a few times. The chain recombines TRBV4-1 with TRBJ2-4; D gene unclear. CDR1 MGHRA and CDR2 YSYEKL come from the germline V gene. V was trimmed by 1 base and J by 0 bases, leaving 7 bases between them. CDR3 length: 15 residues. CDR3 region: CASSQVGLAKNIQYF. Written as DNA, the CDR3 is TGCGCCAGCAGCCAAGTGGGGTTAGCCAAAAACATTCAGTACTTC.